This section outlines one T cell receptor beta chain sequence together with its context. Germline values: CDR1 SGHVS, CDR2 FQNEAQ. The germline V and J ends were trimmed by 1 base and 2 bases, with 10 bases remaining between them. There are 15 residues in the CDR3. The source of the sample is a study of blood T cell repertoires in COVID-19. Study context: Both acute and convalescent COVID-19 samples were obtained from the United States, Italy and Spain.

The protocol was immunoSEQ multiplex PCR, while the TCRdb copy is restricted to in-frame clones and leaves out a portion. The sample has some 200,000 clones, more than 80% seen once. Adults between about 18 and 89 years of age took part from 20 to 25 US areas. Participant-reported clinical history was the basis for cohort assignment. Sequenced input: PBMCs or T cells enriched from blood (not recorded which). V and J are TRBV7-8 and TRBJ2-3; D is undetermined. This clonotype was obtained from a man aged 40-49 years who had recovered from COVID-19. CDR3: CASSLGHGDTDTQYF. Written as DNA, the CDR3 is TGTGCCAGCAGCTTAGGCCACGGTGACACAGATACGCAGTATTTT.